The 26 T cell receptor beta chains listed next were all sequenced from one sample in a study of T-cell memory formation after mild COVID-19. TCRdb re-called the 5' RACE reads with MiXCR, one entry per CDR3 protein. The sample lists about 160,000 distinct CDR3 sequences, around a third seen once, with approximately 12% in the top ten. The sample consisted of PBMCs or a T cell subset sorted from them (not recorded which). Receptors originate from an adult woman who had mild COVID-19 (a few samples of this study predate the infection). Cell type and time point are not known.

This chain connects TRBV13 to TRBJ2-5, with D perhaps matching TRBD2 (6 bases). There are 14 residues in the CDR3. Trimming took off 5 bases at V and 1 base at J, with 11 bases between the two ends. The germline V gene has CDR1 PRHDT and CDR2 FYEKMQ (reference sequence). Written as DNA, the CDR3 is TGTGCCAGCAGCCTGGGACTGACCCAAGAGACCCAGTACTTC. Its translation is CASSLGLTQETQYF.

This clonotype has more than one count but fewer than ten. CDR3 sequence: CSGGLAGGRTDTQYF. The CDR3 nucleotides read TGCAGCGGAGGGTTAGCGGGAGGTAGGACAGATACGCAGTATTTT. V and J are TRBV29-1 and TRBJ2-3, with 10 bases matching TRBD2. The V gene end was trimmed by 7 bases and the J gene end by 3 bases; junction bases not matched to a gene: 10. CDR1 is SQVTM, CDR2 ANQGSEA, per germline. The CDR3 extends over 15 amino acids.

This chain joins TRBV2 and TRBJ1-5; D is ambiguous. From germline, CDR1 is SNHLY and CDR2 FYNNEI. The CDR3 loop spans 15 amino acids. Trimming stripped 4 bases from V and 4 bases from J, with 14 bases between. The CDR3 reads CASSVRETGNQPQHF. The CDR3 coding sequence is TGTGCCAGCAGTGTGCGAGAGACGGGGAATCAGCCCCAGCATTTT. Looking up the rest from reference TRBV2 and TRBJ1-5 gives the full variable domain: EPEVTQTPSHQVTQMGQEVILRCVPISNHLYFYWYRQILGQKVEFLVSFYNNEISEKSEIFDDQFSVERPDGSNFTLKIRSTKLEDSAMYFCASSVRETGNQPQHFGDGTRLSIL.

This clonotype has ten or more counts. The V gene is TRBV2, the J gene TRBJ2-1; 7 bases are shared with TRBD2. The CDR3 has 12 amino acids. The trim removed 6 bases at V and 5 bases at J, leaving 1 base unmatched. Germline CDR1 reads SNHLY; CDR2 reads FYNNEI. The CDR3 is CASRAGDNEQFF. In DNA, the CDR3 is TGTGCCAGCAGGGCGGGAGACAATGAGCAGTTCTTC.

This clonotype turned up a few times. The rearrangement uses TRBV20-1 and TRBJ2-7; 9 nucleotides align to TRBD1. Germline V lookup: CDR1 DFQATT, CDR2 SNEGSKA (reference sequence). V shed 1 base, J shed 7 bases, and the junction held 5 bases outside the gene matches. The CDR3 spans 13 residues. CDR3 protein: CSARGQGGFEQYF. In DNA, the CDR3 is TGCAGTGCTAGAGGACAGGGGGGCTTTGAGCAGTACTTC.

The chain carries TRBV25-1 and TRBJ1-1, with D possibly being TRBD1 (5 bases). The CDR3 length is 12 residues. Germline lookup yields CDR1 MGHDK and CDR2 SYGVNS. The V and J ends lost 4 bases and 11 bases respectively, with 14 bases between them. Here the CDR3 DNA reads TGTGCCAGCAGTGCTGGGGCGGGTACGGCTTTCTTT. It translates to CASSAGAGTAFF. Variable domain in full (rest from reference TRBV25-1 and TRBJ1-1): EADIYQTPRYLVIGTGKKITLECSQTMGHDKMYWYQQDPGMELHLIHYSYGVNSTEKGDLSSESTVSRIRTEHFPLTLESARPSHTSQYLCASSAGAGTAFFGQGTRLTVV.

The J gene is TRBJ2-1, the V gene TRBV19; D remains ambiguous. V was trimmed by 3 bases and J by 5 bases, leaving 8 bases between them. The CDR3 is 13 residues long. CDR1 and CDR2 (germline): LNHDA, SQIVND (reference sequence). The CDR3 spells CASSIIDDNEQFF. DNA for the CDR3: TGTGCCAGTAGTATCATCGACGACAATGAGCAGTTCTTC.

J is TRBJ2-5 and V is TRBV15; D is undetermined. CDR3 size: 13 residues. Germline CDR1 is LNHNV and CDR2 is YYDKDF (reference sequence). Trimming pared 1 base from V and 2 bases from J, leaving 5 bases between. CDR3 coding DNA: TGTGCCACCAGCAGAGGTATACAAGAGACCCAGTACTTC. This gives the protein CATSRGIQETQYF.

The rearrangement uses TRBV7-2 and TRBJ2-7; 7 positions match TRBD1. The CDR3 loop spans 14 amino acids. Germline CDR1 SGHTA, CDR2 FQGNSA. The V and J ends lost 4 bases and 3 bases, in that order; junction bases with no gene match: 6. DNA of the CDR3: TGTGCCAGCAGCTGGGGGCGACAGGGCTACGAGCAGTACTTC. It translates to CASSWGRQGYEQYF.

This rearrangement joins TRBV24-1 to TRBJ2-3; 7 bases line up with TRBD1. CDR1 is KGHDR and CDR2 is SFDVKD in the germline V gene. The CDR3 is 12 amino acids. V lost 5 bases to trimming and J lost 9 bases; unmatched junction nucleotides: 4. The CDR3 protein is CATSVVGGTQYF. CDR3 sequence (DNA): TGTGCCACCAGTGTAGTAGGGGGCACGCAGTATTTT.

This chain connects TRBV29-1 to TRBJ2-7, with a tentative D call TRBD1 (5 bases). Germline-derived CDR1 and CDR2 are SQVTM and ANQGSEA. V was clipped by 2 bases and J by 1 base, with 12 bases between them. This CDR3 is 14 amino acids long. CDR3 coding DNA: TGCAGCGTTGAACAGGGTTCGAGTTCCTACGAGCAGTACTTC. Translated: CSVEQGSSSYEQYF.

The sample holds a few counts of this clonotype. This chain joins TRBV4-3 and TRBJ2-2; D call uncertain. CDR1 and CDR2 from the germline V gene are LGHNA and YSLEER. The V and J ends lost 0 bases and 1 base respectively, with 15 bases between them. This CDR3 is 18 amino acids long. The CDR3 nucleotides read TGCGCCAGCAGCCAAGATGAGTTTTACTACGGGAACACCGGGGAGCTGTTTTTT. Protein product: CASSQDEFYYGNTGELFF.

The rearrangement links TRBV7-2 to TRBJ2-7, with 8 bases that match TRBD2. The V and J ends lost 1 base and 3 bases, in that order; junction bases with no gene match: 8. Per the germline V gene, CDR1 is SGHTA and CDR2 is FQGNSA. There are 16 residues in the CDR3. CDR3 sequence reads: CASSLGPPGGFYEQYF. For the CDR3, the DNA is TGTGCCAGCAGCTTAGGACCCCCGGGGGGGTTCTACGAGCAGTACTTC.

V and J are TRBV27 and TRBJ1-5; 7 positions agree with TRBD1. V shed 5 bases, J shed 3 bases, and the junction held 7 bases outside the gene matches. Germline CDR1 MNHEY, CDR2 SMNVEV (reference sequence). The length of the CDR3 is 15 residues. In DNA form, the CDR3 reads TGTGCCAGCAGTCGACAGGGAGGGATCAATCAGCCCCAGCATTTT. This gives the protein CASSRQGGINQPQHF.

V is TRBV29-1 and J is TRBJ1-1; possible D gene TRBD1, 6 bases. With 7 bases removed from V and 11 bases from J, the gap between germline ends came to 20 bases. The CDR3 extends over 12 amino acids. Per the germline V gene, CDR1 is SQVTM and CDR2 is ANQGSEA. In nucleotides, the CDR3 is TGCAGCGCTGACTTAAGGGGGATGCGTGCTTTCTTT. This codes for CSADLRGMRAFF.

The DNA of the CDR3 is TGTGCCAGCAGCGTAGATTGGTTGGCGGGATCGGATGAGACCCAGTACTTC. Protein: CASSVDWLAGSDETQYF. V usage is TRBV9 and J usage is TRBJ2-5; D may be TRBD2 (6 bases). Germline V gives CDR1 SGDLS, CDR2 YYNGEE. Trimming removed 0 bases at V and 5 bases at J, with 20 bases between. This CDR3 region has 17 residues. Variable domain in full (rest from reference TRBV9 and TRBJ2-5): DSGVTQTPKHLITATGQRVTLRCSPRSGDLSVYWYQQSLDQGLQFLIQYYNGEERAKGNILERFSAQQFPDLHSELNLSSLELGDSALYFCASSVDWLAGSDETQYFGPGTRLLVL.

This clonotype is a singleton in its sample. No conserved phenylalanine or tryptophan is present at the end of the CDR3, so a read error is the likely explanation. The chain has TRBV30 and TRBJ2-1; D might be TRBD1 or TRBD2, each matching 7 bases. The CDR3 is 21 residues long. Germline V CDR1 and CDR2: GTSNPN, SVGIG (reference sequence). Trimming removed 4 bases at V and 4 bases at J, with 35 bases between. CDR3: CAWTQGGEGAARRRIYNEQFL. CDR3 sequence (DNA): TGTGCCTGGACCCAAGGGGGGGAGGGGGCTGCTAGACGTCGGATATACAATGAGCAGTTCCTC.

The chain employs TRBV7-9 and TRBJ1-1; D is perhaps TRBD1 (6 bases). Trimming pared 6 bases from V and 4 bases from J, leaving 21 bases between. Germline assignment: CDR1 SEHNR and CDR2 FQNEAQ (reference sequence). The CDR3 is 16 residues long. As DNA, the CDR3 is TGTGCCAGCAGACCCGGGACACGAAGAGAGTTCACTGAAGCTTTCTTT. The encoded protein is CASRPGTRREFTEAFF.

This clonotype showed up many times. This chain links TRBV27 with TRBJ2-5; TRBD2 might be the D (6 bases). Germline V gene data show CDR1 as MNHEY and CDR2 as SMNVEV (reference sequence). V was trimmed by 5 bases and J by 5 bases, leaving 6 bases between them. The CDR3 loop spans 11 amino acids. The chain's CDR3 is CASSRGETQYF. The CDR3 nucleotides are TGTGCCAGCAGTCGGGGGGAGACCCAGTACTTC.

This clonotype was detected a few times. J is TRBJ2-7 and V is TRBV5-1, with TRBD1 matching 7 bases. This CDR3 spans 15 amino acids. The V and J ends lost 0 bases and 9 bases, in that order; junction bases with no gene match: 12. Germline CDR1 SGHRS, CDR2 YFSETQ. The CDR3 loop reads CASSLGSLPGQPQYF. As DNA, the CDR3 is TGCGCCAGCAGCTTGGGAAGTTTACCGGGACAGCCGCAGTACTTC.

This clonotype showed up many times. This chain uses TRBV7-2 with TRBJ2-1; D remains unclear. The CDR3 runs 15 residues. Between the trimmed V and J ends, which lost 1 base and 0 bases, there was a span of 7 bases. Germline V lookup: CDR1 SGHTA, CDR2 FQGNSA. The CDR3 reads CASSLDYTSYNEQFF. The CDR3 nucleotides are TGTGCCAGCAGCTTAGACTATACCTCCTACAATGAGCAGTTCTTC.

This clonotype turned up a few times. J is TRBJ2-3 and V is TRBV9; D gene uncertain. Between the trimmed V and J ends, which lost 3 bases and 6 bases, there was a span of 14 bases. CDR1 is SGDLS, CDR2 YYNGEE, per germline. The CDR3 is made up of 14 amino acids. Written as DNA, the CDR3 is TGTGCCAGCAGCGCTGGTCCTGTGCGTGATACGCAGTATTTT. Translation gives CASSAGPVRDTQYF.

This clonotype was counted only a few times. At one boundary the junction diverges from the germline segment, which might be a read error. The CDR3 DNA sequence: TGTGCCAGCAGCATAGCGGAATTCACAGATACGCAGTATTTT. Translated: CASSIAEFTDTQYF. The chain carries TRBV7-6 and TRBJ2-3, with a tentative D call TRBD2 (6 bases). This CDR3 region has 14 residues. CDR1 and CDR2 (germline): SGHVS, FNYEAQ.

In DNA, the CDR3 is TGTGCCAGAGCCAGGACGGATAACTATGGCTACACCTTC. Its translation: CARARTDNYGYTF. This rearrangement joins TRBV2 to TRBJ1-2; D gene unclear. The V gene's germline CDR1 is SNHLY and CDR2 FYNNEI. V lost 9 bases, J lost 1 base, and 12 bases lay in between. CDR3 size: 13 residues.

This clonotype was found many times. The chain is built from TRBV7-9 and TRBJ1-6; D not certain. CDR3 size: 14 residues. The V end was cut by 1 base, the J end by 9 bases, with 10 bases between. From germline, CDR1 is SEHNR and CDR2 FQNEAQ (reference sequence). CDR3 sequence (DNA): TGTGCCAGCAGCTTAGAGCGGAATCGTTCACCCCTCCACTTT. Translating it yields CASSLERNRSPLHF.

The gene calls are TRBV5-1 and TRBJ2-2; no firm D call. Trimming removed 0 bases at V and 6 bases at J, with 6 bases between. Looked up from germline, CDR1 is SGHRS and CDR2 is YFSETQ. This CDR3 comprises 13 residues. The CDR3 loop is CASSLDRAGELFF. DNA of the CDR3: TGCGCCAGCAGCTTGGATCGAGCCGGGGAGCTGTTTTTT.